Each of the 27 T cell receptor beta chains below was sequenced from the same sample in a study of T cells in Graves' hyperthyroidism and ophthalmopathy. TCR beta CDR3 regions were amplified from RNA. The HTBI primer set served for first-round RT-PCR of the TCR CDR3. TCRdb recomputed calls from the multiplex PCR reads with MiXCR, one row per CDR3 protein. The table records roughly 580,000 distinct CDR3 sequences, about half of them present only once. Material for sequencing was peripheral blood or thyroid tissue (not recorded which). All receptors come from a woman between 18 and 29 years old with Graves' hyperthyroidism.

This clonotype was detected a few times. The chain recombines TRBV7-3 with TRBJ2-7; 9 bases match TRBD2. V lost 5 bases, J lost 1 base, and 3 bases stayed unmatched. This CDR3 comprises 14 residues. CDR1 SGHTA and CDR2 FQGTGA come from the germline V gene. The chain's CDR3 is CASSTLAGSYEQYF. CDR3 in DNA: TGTGCCAGCAGCACTCTAGCGGGGTCCTACGAGCAGTACTTC.

About this clonotype itself: At one boundary the junction diverges from the germline segment, which might be a read error. The CDR3 coding sequence is TGTGCCAGCAGTATATTGCGGGACACCGGGGAGCTGTTTTTT. It specifies CASSILRDTGELFF. The rearrangement joins TRBV19 to TRBJ2-2; D possibly corresponds to TRBD2 (5 bases). Looked up from germline, CDR1 is LNHDA and CDR2 is SQIVND (reference sequence). This CDR3 has 14 residues. Full variable domain (remainder filled in from reference TRBV19 and TRBJ2-2): DGGITQSPKYLFRKEGQNVTLSCEQNLNHDAMYWYRQDPGQGLRLIYYSQIVNDFQKGDIAEGYSVSREKKESFPLTVTSAQKNPTAFYLCASSILRDTGELFFGEGSRLTVL.

This clonotype was seen at least ten times. The gene calls are TRBV2 and TRBJ2-5; weak D call: TRBD1 (5 bases). The germline V and J ends were trimmed by 2 bases and 4 bases, with 11 bases remaining between them. The V gene's germline CDR1 is SNHLY and CDR2 FYNNEI. This CDR3 is 14 amino acids long. CDR3 sequence (DNA): TGTGCCAGCAGTGAAAGGGCAGGGCGAGAGACCCAGTACTTC. Encoded protein: CASSERAGRETQYF.

The rearrangement joins TRBV2 to TRBJ1-2, with D perhaps TRBD1 (5 bases). Between the trimmed V and J ends, which lost 2 bases and 2 bases, there was a span of 12 bases. Germline V gene data show CDR1 as SNHLY and CDR2 as FYNNEI. The length of the CDR3 is 15 residues. CDR3 in DNA: TGTGCCAGCAGTGAACTCTTGGGGGGGAACTATGGCTACACCTTC. It codes for CASSELLGGNYGYTF.

The table lists this clonotype with a few counts. J is TRBJ1-1 and V is TRBV29-1; a weak D match, TRBD1 (6 bases). Trimming took off 0 bases at V and 2 bases at J, with 13 bases between the two ends. CDR1 and CDR2 (germline): SQVTM, ANQGSEA. The CDR3 totals 15 residues. DNA for the CDR3: TGCAGCGTTGAAGATAGCGGGGGGCTTAACACTGAAGCTTTCTTT. Translated, it gives CSVEDSGGLNTEAFF.

In its sample, this clonotype was seen many times. The chain joins TRBV29-1 to TRBJ1-1; D might be TRBD1 (6 bases). The CDR3 has 13 residues. Germline values: CDR1 SQVTM, CDR2 ANQGSEA. V lost 6 bases to trimming and J lost 4 bases, with 15 bases between them. The CDR3 DNA follows: TGCAGCGTATCACAGGGATTCGGCACTGAAGCTTTCTTT. It is translated as CSVSQGFGTEAFF.

Comment on this clonotype: This may come from a read error, since a much larger clone is one base off. This rearrangement joins TRBV7-6 to TRBJ2-7; D possibly matches TRBD1 or TRBD2 (6 bases each). Trimming shortened V by 5 bases and J by 4 bases, and 9 bases separated the two germline ends. Looked up from germline, CDR1 is SGHVS and CDR2 is FNYEAQ. The CDR3 consists of 12 residues. The CDR3 here is CASSRGEYEQYF. CDR3 coding DNA: TGTGCCAGCAGCAGGGGGGAATACGAGCAGTACTTC.

This clonotype was seen ten or more times. J is TRBJ1-5 and V is TRBV20-1; D gene unclear. Germline CDR1 DFQATT, CDR2 SNEGSKA (reference sequence). This CDR3 has 13 amino acids. The V and J ends lost 3 bases and 0 bases respectively, with 6 bases between them. The CDR3 protein is CSARGSSNQPQHF. DNA for the CDR3: TGCAGTGCTAGGGGAAGTAGCAATCAGCCCCAGCATTTT.

As to this clonotype: This may arise from a read error, as a much more abundant clone is one base away. The V call is TRBV7-9, the J call TRBJ1-3; the match to TRBD1 covers 7 bases. The length of the CDR3 is 14 residues. The ends lost 6 bases at V and 6 bases at J; junction bases unmatched: 8. Germline V CDR1 and CDR2: SEHNR, FQNEAQ (reference sequence). The chain's CDR3 is CASSGTATANTIYF. CDR3 sequence (DNA): TGTGCCAGCAGTGGGACAGCCACTGCAAACACCATATATTTT.

This clonotype was counted many times. It may be a read error: a sequence one base away is much more abundant. The CDR3 DNA reads TGTGCCAGCAGTGCTGGAAACACCATATATTTT. It specifies CASSAGNTIYF. The chain recombines TRBV2 with TRBJ1-3; no definite D call. This CDR3 region has 11 residues. Trimming took 4 bases from V and 2 from J, leaving 0 bases between them. Germline V gene sequence: CDR1 SNHLY, CDR2 FYNNEI.

The count of this clonotype is one. This chain uses TRBV6-1 with TRBJ2-2; D uncertain. The CDR3 has 11 amino acids. V lost 7 bases and J 8 bases, leaving 8 bases between the germline ends. Germline CDR1 reads MNHNS; CDR2 reads SASEGT. CDR3 sequence (DNA): TGTGCCAGCACAGCGAGTGGGGAGCTGTTTTTT. As protein: CASTASGELFF.

The sample holds a few counts of this clonotype. V is TRBV7-3 and J is TRBJ1-1; no clear D gene. Looked up from germline, CDR1 is SGHTA and CDR2 is FQGTGA. The CDR3 sequence is 12 residues long. Trimming took 8 bases from V and 1 from J, leaving 8 bases between them. The CDR3 spells CASGEGNTEAFF. The CDR3 DNA is TGTGCCAGCGGCGAAGGGAACACTGAAGCTTTCTTT.

Only a few counts were recorded for this clonotype. The chain carries TRBV20-1 and TRBJ1-2; D remains unclear. Germline V lookup: CDR1 DFQATT, CDR2 SNEGSKA (reference sequence). The CDR3 consists of 16 residues. The V and J ends lost 0 bases and 4 bases respectively, with 18 bases between them. This CDR3 is CSARDRLLSSVYGYTF. CDR3 sequence (DNA): TGCAGTGCTAGAGATCGATTACTCTCCTCGGTCTATGGCTACACCTTC.

Concerning this clonotype: Germline is not matched at one junction end, which may reflect a read error. The gene calls are TRBV29-1 and TRBJ2-5, with D perhaps TRBD1 or TRBD2 (5 bases each). This CDR3 is 13 amino acids long. Per the germline V gene, CDR1 is SQVTM and CDR2 is ANQGSEA. The CDR3 region is CSVERGLQETEYF. CDR3 sequence (DNA): TGCAGCGTGGAACGGGGCCTCCAAGAGACCGAGTACTTC.

The J gene is TRBJ1-1, the V gene TRBV24-1; TRBD1 might be the D (6 bases). This CDR3 comprises 15 residues. The germline V gene encodes CDR1 KGHDR and CDR2 SFDVKD. V lost 7 bases and J 6 bases, leaving 20 bases between the germline ends. CDR3 region: CATSASRGPQPEAFF. CDR3 DNA sequence: TGTGCCACCAGCGCGTCCAGGGGCCCTCAACCTGAAGCTTTCTTT.

In this sample, this clonotype turned up a few times. V gene TRBV20-1 combines with J gene TRBJ1-5; 7 nucleotides agree with TRBD1. With 3 bases clipped from V and 6 bases from J, the junction kept 5 bases outside the gene matches. This CDR3 is built from 13 residues. Germline loops: CDR1 DFQATT, CDR2 SNEGSKA (reference sequence). DNA for the CDR3: TGCAGTGCTAGCTCCCAGGGGGTTCAGCCCCAGCATTTT. As protein: CSASSQGVQPQHF.

This clonotype was seen a few times. The gene calls are TRBV29-1 and TRBJ2-7; 11 nucleotides agree with TRBD1. This CDR3 region has 16 residues. Per germline, CDR1 SQVTM and CDR2 ANQGSEA. V trimming: 0 bases; J trimming: 6 bases; junction bases outside the gene matches: 10. CDR3 residues: CSVEEFLDRGLREQYF. In nucleotides, the CDR3 is TGCAGCGTTGAAGAATTCCTGGACAGGGGGCTGCGCGAGCAGTACTTC.

This clonotype occurred a few times. The rearrangement joins TRBV19 to TRBJ1-2; the match to TRBD1 covers 7 bases. V was clipped by 4 bases and J by 6 bases; unmatched bases: 8. The CDR3 has 14 amino acids. Germline assignment: CDR1 LNHDA and CDR2 SQIVND (reference sequence). The CDR3 protein is CASSRGQPTDGYTF. CDR3 in DNA: TGTGCCAGTAGTAGGGGACAGCCTACGGATGGCTACACCTTC.

This clonotype turned up a few times. The CDR3 DNA reads TGTGCCAGCAGTTACGGTCCAACTAATGAAAAACTGTTTTTT. It translates to CASSYGPTNEKLFF. This rearrangement joins TRBV6-6 to TRBJ1-4; no clear D gene. The length of the CDR3 is 14 residues. CDR1 is MNHNY, CDR2 SVGAGI, per germline (reference sequence). V lost 2 bases and J 0 bases, leaving 4 bases between the germline ends.

On this clonotype: The junction does not match germline at one end; this may be a read error. The V gene is TRBV2, the J gene TRBJ2-7; 8 nucleotides line up with TRBD2. Germline values: CDR1 SNHLY, CDR2 FYNNEI. The length of the CDR3 is 15 residues. The CDR3 reads CASTPLAARSYEQYF. The CDR3 region has the DNA TGCGCCAGCACCCCACTAGCGGCCCGCTCCTACGAGCAGTACTTC.

The chain joins TRBV10-3 to TRBJ2-5, with D perhaps being TRBD1 or TRBD2 (5 bases each). This CDR3 is built from 15 residues. Looked up from germline, CDR1 is ENHRY and CDR2 is SYGVKD. The V and J ends lost 5 bases and 5 bases respectively, with 18 bases between them. The CDR3 spells CAISPRGGVEETQYF. CDR3 in DNA: TGTGCCATCAGTCCGAGGGGCGGAGTGGAGGAGACCCAGTACTTC.

CDR3 in amino acids: CASRVAGGNYGYTF. The CDR3 DNA follows: TGTGCCAGCAGAGTTGCAGGGGGCAACTATGGCTACACCTTC. The rearrangement uses TRBV25-1 and TRBJ1-2, with 8 positions matching TRBD1. CDR1 is MGHDK, CDR2 SYGVNS, per germline. CDR3 length equals 14 residues. V lost 6 bases and J lost 2; bases outside the gene matches: 5.

This clonotype was seen repeatedly, ten times or more. The junction and the germline gene differ at one end; a read error may be behind it. The chain links TRBV7-7 to TRBJ2-5; tentatively, D is TRBD1 or TRBD2 (5 bases each). CDR1 and CDR2 from the germline V gene are SSHAT and FNYEAQ (reference sequence). The CDR3 runs to 16 residues. This CDR3 is CASSPSPGTRSETQYF. Written as DNA, the CDR3 is TGTGCTAGCAGCCCCTCCCCCGGGACCAGGAGCGAGACCCAGTACTTC.

In its sample, this clonotype was seen a few times. The rearrangement links TRBV20-1 to TRBJ1-3; D ambiguous. CDR1 is DFQATT, CDR2 SNEGSKA, per germline (reference sequence). The CDR3 runs to 14 residues. The V and J ends lost 1 base and 4 bases respectively, with 11 bases between them. CDR3 DNA sequence: TGCAGTGCTAGAGCCGGAGCGGGAGGAAACACCATATATTTT. Translated, it gives CSARAGAGGNTIYF.

The count of this clonotype is one. A much larger clone sits a single nucleotide away, making a read error possible. V usage is TRBV10-3 and J usage is TRBJ2-7; D is undetermined. V gave up 4 bases and J gave up 4 bases, with 8 bases separating them. This CDR3 has 12 residues. The germline CDR1 and CDR2 sequences are ENHRY and SYGVKD. DNA for the CDR3: TGTGCCATCAGTGGCGGTAGGTACGAGCAGTACTTC. Translating gives CAISGGRYEQYF.

This clonotype was observed at least ten times. The chain is built from TRBV10-2 and TRBJ2-7; TRBD2 matches at 10 bases. Germline CDR1 and CDR2: WSHSY and SAAADI. The CDR3 has 13 residues. V lost 6 bases to trimming and J lost 10 bases; unmatched junction nucleotides: 9. The DNA for the CDR3 is TGCGCCAGCAGCCCCGGACTAGCGGAGCTTCAGTACTTC. Its translation: CASSPGLAELQYF.

This clonotype was observed many times. The chain carries TRBV2 and TRBJ1-1; D ambiguous. Germline loops: CDR1 SNHLY, CDR2 FYNNEI. The length of the CDR3 is 11 residues. Trimming cost V 8 bases and J 6 bases, with 10 bases left between them. The DNA of the CDR3 is TGTGCCAGCGGCCGAACGCCTGAAGCTTTCTTT. As protein: CASGRTPEAFF.